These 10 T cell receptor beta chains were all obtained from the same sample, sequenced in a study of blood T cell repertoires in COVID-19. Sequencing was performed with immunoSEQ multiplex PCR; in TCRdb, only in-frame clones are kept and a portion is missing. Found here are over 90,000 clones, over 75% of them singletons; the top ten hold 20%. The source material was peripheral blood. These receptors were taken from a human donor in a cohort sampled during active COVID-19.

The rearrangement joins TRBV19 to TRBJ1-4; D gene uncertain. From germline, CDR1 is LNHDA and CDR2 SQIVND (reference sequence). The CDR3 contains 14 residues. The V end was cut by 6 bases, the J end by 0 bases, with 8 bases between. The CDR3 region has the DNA TGTGCCAGTAGCGAGACTGCAACTAATGAAAAACTGTTTTTT. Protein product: CASSETATNEKLFF.

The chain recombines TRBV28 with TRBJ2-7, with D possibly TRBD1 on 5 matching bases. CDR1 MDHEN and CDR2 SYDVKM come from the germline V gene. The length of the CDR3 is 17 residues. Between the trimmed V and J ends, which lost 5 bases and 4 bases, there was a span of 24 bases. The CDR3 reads CASSRTTPGHPLYEQYF. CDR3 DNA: TGTGCCAGCAGTAGGACAACCCCGGGCCACCCCCTTTACGAGCAGTACTTC.

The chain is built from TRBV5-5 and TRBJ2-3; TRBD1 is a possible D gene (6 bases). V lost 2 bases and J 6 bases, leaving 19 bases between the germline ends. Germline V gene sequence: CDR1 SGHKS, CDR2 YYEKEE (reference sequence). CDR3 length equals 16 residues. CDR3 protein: CASSLRGDNSGDTQYF. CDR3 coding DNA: TGTGCCAGCAGCTTACGAGGGGACAACTCCGGGGATACGCAGTATTTT.

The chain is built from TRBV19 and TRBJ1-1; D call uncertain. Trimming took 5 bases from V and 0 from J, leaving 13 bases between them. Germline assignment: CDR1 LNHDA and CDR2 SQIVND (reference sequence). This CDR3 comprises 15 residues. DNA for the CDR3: TGTGCCAGTAGTTCGGGGAACCCCATGAACACTGAAGCTTTCTTT. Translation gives CASSSGNPMNTEAFF.

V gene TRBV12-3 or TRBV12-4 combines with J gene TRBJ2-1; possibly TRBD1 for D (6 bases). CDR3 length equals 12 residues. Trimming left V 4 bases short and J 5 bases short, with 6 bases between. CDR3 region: CASSWDNNEQFF. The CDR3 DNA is TGTGCCAGCAGTTGGGACAACAATGAGCAGTTCTTC.

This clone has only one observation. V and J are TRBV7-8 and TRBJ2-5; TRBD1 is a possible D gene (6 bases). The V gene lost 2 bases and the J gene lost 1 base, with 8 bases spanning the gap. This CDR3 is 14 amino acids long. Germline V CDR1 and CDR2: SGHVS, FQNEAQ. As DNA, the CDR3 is TGTGCCAGCAGCTTATCCAGGGGCCAAGAGACCCAGTACTTC. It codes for CASSLSRGQETQYF.

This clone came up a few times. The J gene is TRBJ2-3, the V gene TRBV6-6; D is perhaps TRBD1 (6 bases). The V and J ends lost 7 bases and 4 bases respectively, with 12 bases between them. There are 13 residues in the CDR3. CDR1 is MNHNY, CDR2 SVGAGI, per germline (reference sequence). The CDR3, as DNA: TGTGCCAGCACCCCCTCAGGGGCAGATACGCAGTATTTT. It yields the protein CASTPSGADTQYF.

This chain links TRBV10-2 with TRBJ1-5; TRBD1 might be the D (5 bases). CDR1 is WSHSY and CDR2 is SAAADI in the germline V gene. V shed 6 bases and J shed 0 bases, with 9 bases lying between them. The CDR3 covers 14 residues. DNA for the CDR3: TGCGCCAGCAGCGGACATTATAGCAATCAGCCCCAGCATTTT. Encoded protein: CASSGHYSNQPQHF.

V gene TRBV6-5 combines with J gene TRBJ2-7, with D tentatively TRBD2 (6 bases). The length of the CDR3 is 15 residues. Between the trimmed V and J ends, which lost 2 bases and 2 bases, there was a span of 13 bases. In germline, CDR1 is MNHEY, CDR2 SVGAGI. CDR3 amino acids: CASSYRPGTAYEQYF. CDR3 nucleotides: TGTGCCAGCAGTTACCGCCCCGGGACTGCCTACGAGCAGTACTTC.

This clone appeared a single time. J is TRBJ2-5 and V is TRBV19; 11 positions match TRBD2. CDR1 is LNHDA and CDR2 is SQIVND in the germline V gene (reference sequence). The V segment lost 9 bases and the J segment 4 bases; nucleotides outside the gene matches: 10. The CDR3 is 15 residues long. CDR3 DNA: TGTGCCAGCCTAGATAGCGGGAGGGCCGGAGAGACCCAGTACTTC. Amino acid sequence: CASLDSGRAGETQYF. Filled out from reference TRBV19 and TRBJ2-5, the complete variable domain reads DGGITQSPKYLFRKEGQNVTLSCEQNLNHDAMYWYRQDPGQGLRLIYYSQIVNDFQKGDIAEGYSVSREKKESFPLTVTSAQKNPTAFYLCASLDSGRAGETQYFGPGTRLLVL.